This T cell receptor (beta chain) came from a study of cytomegalovirus exposure and HLA in healthy donors. Concerning this clone: Its antigen is unidentified.

General study points: Per a later analysis, HLA-associated TCR beta chains showed more clonal expansion than other, equally common TCR beta chains. Presence/absence analysis assumed near-uniform sequencing depth across donors. Cytomegalovirus-associated status was assigned to around 160 TCR beta chains.

The PCR used 60 Vbeta and 13 Jbeta primers. The data were produced by immunoSEQ multiplex PCR, yet TCRdb's version contains in-frame clones alone and is incomplete. The sample table includes over 55,000 clones. The CDR3 totals 14 residues. V gave up 7 bases and J gave up 3 bases, with 16 bases separating them. Germline CDR1 SGHRS, CDR2 YFSETQ. This clonotype was sampled from a boy younger than 18 in good health and CMV-seronegative. V usage is TRBV5-1 and J usage is TRBJ1-1; no reliable D call. Sequenced sample: PBMCs. CDR3: CASGQASDDTEAFF. DNA of the CDR3: TGCGCCAGCGGGCAGGCCTCGGATGACACTGAAGCTTTCTTT.